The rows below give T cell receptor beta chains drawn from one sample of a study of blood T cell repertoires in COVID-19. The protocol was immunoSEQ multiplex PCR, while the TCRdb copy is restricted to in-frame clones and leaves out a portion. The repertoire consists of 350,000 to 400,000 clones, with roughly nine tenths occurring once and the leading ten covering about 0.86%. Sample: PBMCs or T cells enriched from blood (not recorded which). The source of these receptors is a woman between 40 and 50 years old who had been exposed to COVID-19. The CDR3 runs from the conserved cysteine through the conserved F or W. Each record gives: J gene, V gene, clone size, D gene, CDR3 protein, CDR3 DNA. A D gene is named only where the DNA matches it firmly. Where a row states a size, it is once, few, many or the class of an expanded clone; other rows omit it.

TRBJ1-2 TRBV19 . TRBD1 CATLPGAGGLYGYTF TGTGCCACACTTCCAGGGGCAGGGGGCCTCTATGGCTACACCTTC
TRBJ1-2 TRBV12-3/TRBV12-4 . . CASSSGTNYGYTF TGTGCCAGCAGTTCCGGGACTAACTATGGCTACACCTTC
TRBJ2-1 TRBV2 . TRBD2 CASISSGRFNEQFF TGTGCCAGCATCTCTAGCGGGAGATTCAATGAGCAGTTCTTC
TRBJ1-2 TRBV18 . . CASSPLTDSPYGYTF TGTGCCAGCTCACCACTTACGGACAGTCCTTATGGCTACACCTTC
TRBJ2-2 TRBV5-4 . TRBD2 CASSKGSGDTGELFF TGTGCCAGCAGCAAGGGTAGCGGGGACACCGGGGAGCTGTTTTTT
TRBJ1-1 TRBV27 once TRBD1 CASRPDRVNTEAFF TGTGCCAGCAGACCTGACAGGGTGAACACTGAAGCTTTCTTT
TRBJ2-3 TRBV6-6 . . CASSSTGSLTDTQYF TGTGCCAGCAGTTCCACCGGGTCCTTAACAGATACGCAGTATTTT
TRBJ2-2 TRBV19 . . CASTPEGARELFF TGTGCCAGTACTCCGGAAGGGGCTAGGGAGCTGTTTTTT
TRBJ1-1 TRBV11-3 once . CASSRRGGTEAFF TGTGCCAGCAGCCGACGAGGTGGCACTGAAGCTTTCTTT
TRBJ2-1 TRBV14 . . CASSQDFGGFNNEQFF TGTGCCAGCAGCCAAGATTTCGGGGGTTTTAACAATGAGCAGTTCTTC
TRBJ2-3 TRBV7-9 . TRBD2 CASSSGLAVTDTQYF TGTGCCAGCAGCTCGGGACTAGCGGTCACAGATACGCAGTATTTT
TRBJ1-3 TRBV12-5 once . CASGFAGNTIYF TGTGCTAGTGGTTTTGCGGGAAACACCATATATTTT
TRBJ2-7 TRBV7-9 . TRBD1 CASSRTGGGFYEQYF TGTGCCAGCAGTCGAACAGGGGGCGGTTTCTACGAGCAGTACTTC
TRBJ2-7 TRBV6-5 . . CASGLSSYEQYF TGTGCCAGCGGCCTTTCTTCCTACGAGCAGTACTTC
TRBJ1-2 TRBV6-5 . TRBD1 CASLTGENYGYTF TGTGCCAGCCTTACAGGGGAAAACTATGGCTACACCTTC
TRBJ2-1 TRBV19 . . CASSIASGEQFF TGTGCCAGTAGTATCGCCTCGGGTGAGCAGTTCTTC
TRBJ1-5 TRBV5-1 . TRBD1 CASSTGQGQQPQHF TGCGCCAGCAGCACTGGACAGGGGCAACAGCCCCAGCATTTT
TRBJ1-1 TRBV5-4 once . CASSLSRNTEAFF TGTGCCAGCAGCTTAAGTAGGAACACTGAAGCTTTCTTT
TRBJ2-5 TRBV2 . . CAEGGETQYF TGTGCCGAAGGCGGGGAGACCCAGTACTTC
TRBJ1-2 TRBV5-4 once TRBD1 CASSYPGQGYGYTF TGTGCCAGCAGCTATCCCGGACAGGGGTATGGCTACACCTTC
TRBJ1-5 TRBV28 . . CASSLDRAQHF TGTGCCAGCAGTCTTGACCGGGCCCAGCATTTT
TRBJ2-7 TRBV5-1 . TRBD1 CASSGTGDYEQYF TGCGCCAGCAGCGGGACAGGGGACTACGAGCAGTACTTC
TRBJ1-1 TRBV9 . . CASSPPRGRAEAFF TGTGCCAGCAGCCCCCCCAGGGGAAGGGCTGAAGCTTTCTTT
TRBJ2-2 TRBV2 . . CASTGELPTGELFF TGTGCCAGCACCGGGGAGTTACCCACCGGGGAGCTGTTTTTT
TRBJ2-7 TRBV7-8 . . CASSLGSGQGYEQYF TGTGCCAGCAGCTTAGGTTCGGGACAAGGCTACGAGCAGTACTTC
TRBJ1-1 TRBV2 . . CASKGDSDPTEAFF TGTGCCAGCAAAGGAGACAGCGACCCCACTGAAGCTTTCTTT
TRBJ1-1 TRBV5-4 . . CASSLQEADTEAFF TGTGCCAGCAGCTTGCAGGAGGCGGACACTGAAGCTTTCTTT
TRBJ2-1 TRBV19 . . CASSIGGSFDEQFF TGTGCCAGTAGTATAGGGGGCTCCTTTGATGAGCAGTTCTTC
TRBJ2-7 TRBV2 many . CASMKLSPYEQYF TGTGCCAGCATGAAGCTATCCCCCTACGAGCAGTACTTC
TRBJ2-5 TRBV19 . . CASGEDGWETQYF TGTGCCAGCGGGGAGGACGGCTGGGAGACCCAGTACTTC
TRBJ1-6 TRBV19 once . CASTRGTNSPLHF TGTGCCAGTACTAGGGGGACAAATTCACCCCTCCACTTT
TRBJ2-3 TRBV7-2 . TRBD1 CASSPGQGGGTDTQYF TGTGCCAGCAGTCCGGGACAGGGGGGGGGCACAGATACGCAGTATTTT
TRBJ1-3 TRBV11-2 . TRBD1 CASSLRDRGHTIYF TGTGCCAGCAGCTTGCGCGACAGGGGGCACACCATATATTTT